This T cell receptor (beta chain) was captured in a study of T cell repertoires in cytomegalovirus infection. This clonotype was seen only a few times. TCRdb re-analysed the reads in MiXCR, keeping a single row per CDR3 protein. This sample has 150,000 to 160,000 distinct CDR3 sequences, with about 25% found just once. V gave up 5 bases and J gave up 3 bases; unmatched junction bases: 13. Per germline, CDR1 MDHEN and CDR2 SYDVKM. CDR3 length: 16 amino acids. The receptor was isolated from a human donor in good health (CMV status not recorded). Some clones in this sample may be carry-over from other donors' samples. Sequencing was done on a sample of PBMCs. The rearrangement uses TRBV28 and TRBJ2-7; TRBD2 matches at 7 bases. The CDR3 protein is CASSRRGVRRSYEQYF. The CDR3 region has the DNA TGTGCCAGCAGTCGCCGGGGGGTTAGGAGGAGCTACGAGCAGTACTTC.